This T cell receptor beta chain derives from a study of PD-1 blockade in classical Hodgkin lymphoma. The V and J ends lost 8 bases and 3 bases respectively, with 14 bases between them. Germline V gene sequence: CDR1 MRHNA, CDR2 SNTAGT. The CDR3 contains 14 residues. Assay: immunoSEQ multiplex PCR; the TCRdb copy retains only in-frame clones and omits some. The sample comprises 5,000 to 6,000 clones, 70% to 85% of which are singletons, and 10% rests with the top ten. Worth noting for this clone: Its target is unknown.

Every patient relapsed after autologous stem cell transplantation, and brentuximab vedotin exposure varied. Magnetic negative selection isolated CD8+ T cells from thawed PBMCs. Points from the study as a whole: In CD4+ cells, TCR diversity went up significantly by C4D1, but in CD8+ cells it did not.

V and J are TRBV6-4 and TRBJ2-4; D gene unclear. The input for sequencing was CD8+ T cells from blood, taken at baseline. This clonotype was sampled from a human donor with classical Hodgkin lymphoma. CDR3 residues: CASLAVWCKNIQYF. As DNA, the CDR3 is TGTGCCAGCCTGGCAGTATGGTGCAAAAACATTCAGTACTTC.